The 20 T cell receptor beta chains presented below share a single source sample, sequenced in a study of Ad26.COV2.S vaccination and SARS-CoV-2 variants. The data were produced by immunoSEQ multiplex PCR, yet TCRdb's version contains in-frame clones alone and is incomplete. The sample contains around 400,000 clones, under 90% of which appear only once. Treatment given: over 15 received Ad26.COV2.S at low or high dose, single or two shots; roughly five received placebo; per-sample allocation not given. The samples date from day 63 after the first vaccine or placebo injection. The sample here was peripheral blood, taken in a trial of Ad26.COV2.S vaccine versus placebo. These receptors all stem from a person between 18 and 65 years old who received the Ad26.COV2.S COVID-19 vaccine or a placebo.

The genes are TRBV19 and TRBJ2-5; TRBD1 agrees at 8 bases. The CDR3 runs 13 residues. The junction had 4 bases not matched to a gene; V was cut back by 6 bases and J by 4 bases. Germline V CDR1 and CDR2: LNHDA, SQIVND (reference sequence). The CDR3 loop reads CASRDRDRETQYF. The CDR3 region has the DNA TGTGCCAGTAGGGACAGGGATCGAGAGACCCAGTACTTC.

The V call is TRBV19, the J call TRBJ1-1; no clear D. Germline CDR1 LNHDA, CDR2 SQIVND (reference sequence). V was clipped by 3 bases and J by 1 base, with 6 bases between them. This CDR3 has 13 amino acids. The CDR3 nucleotides read TGTGCCAGTAGTATCCCGGGGAACACTGAAGCTTTCTTT. As protein: CASSIPGNTEAFF.

The chain links TRBV5-4 to TRBJ2-7; tentative D call: TRBD1 (6 bases). V was clipped by 1 base and J by 5 bases, with 10 bases between them. This CDR3 spans 13 amino acids. CDR1 is SGHNT and CDR2 is YYREEE in the germline V gene (reference sequence). CDR3 sequence reads: CASSLYGGHEQYF. DNA of the CDR3: TGTGCCAGCAGCTTGTATGGGGGCCACGAGCAGTACTTC. Based on the CDR3 plus reference TRBV5-4 and TRBJ2-7, the full variable domain is ETGVTQSPTHLIKTRGQQVTLRCSSQSGHNTVSWYQQALGQGPQFIFQYYREEENGRGNFPPRFSGLQFPNYSSELNVNALELDDSALYLCASSLYGGHEQYFGPGTRLTVT.

The chain recombines TRBV12-3 or TRBV12-4 with TRBJ2-7; the D gene is possibly TRBD1 (5 bases). V was shortened by 3 bases and J by 4 bases, with 10 bases between the two germline ends. The CDR3 is 13 amino acids. Written as DNA, the CDR3 is TGTGCCAGCAGTTTCAGACAGACTTACGAGCAGTACTTC. Encoded protein: CASSFRQTYEQYF.

V gene TRBV18 combines with J gene TRBJ1-6; 8 bases agree with TRBD1. V lost 4 bases to trimming and J lost 7 bases; unmatched junction nucleotides: 6. The CDR3 contains 15 residues. Per germline, CDR1 KGHSH and CDR2 LQKENI. The CDR3 bases are TGTGCCAGCTCACGGGGGACAGGACAAAATTCACCCCTCCACTTT. Protein product: CASSRGTGQNSPLHF.

The chain links TRBV25-1 to TRBJ1-1; 10 bases match TRBD1. Germline CDR1 reads MGHDK; CDR2 reads SYGVNS. The CDR3 is 13 residues long. J was trimmed by 1 base and V by 9 bases; bases with no gene match: 2. In nucleotides, the CDR3 is TGTGCCAGTGACAGGGGGCCGAACACTGAAGCTTTCTTT. Translating gives CASDRGPNTEAFF.

J is TRBJ2-7 and V is TRBV27, with 8 bases lining up with TRBD2. CDR1 and CDR2 (germline): MNHEY, SMNVEV (reference sequence). The length of the CDR3 is 13 residues. After removal of 6 bases from V and 4 bases from J, the junction contained 5 bases not matched to a gene. The CDR3 here is CASSWSGGYEQYF. The DNA for the CDR3 is TGTGCCAGCAGCTGGTCGGGAGGGTACGAGCAGTACTTC.

The chain combines TRBV6-1 with TRBJ1-2, with a tentative D call TRBD1 (6 bases). V lost 4 bases and J 2 bases, leaving 23 bases between the germline ends. Germline V lookup: CDR1 MNHNS, CDR2 SASEGT. The CDR3 extends over 18 amino acids. The CDR3 bases are TGTGCCAGCAGTGGGCCCACGGGGGCGCAGAAAGTCAACTATGGCTACACCTTC. Protein product: CASSGPTGAQKVNYGYTF.

The chain carries TRBV5-6 and TRBJ1-5; D remains unclear. This CDR3 contains 14 residues. V dropped 0 bases and J dropped 2 bases, with 6 bases sitting between them. The germline V gene encodes CDR1 SGHDT and CDR2 YYEEEE. CDR3 bases: TGTGCCAGCAGCTTGGCAGCTGGCAATCAGCCCCAGCATTTT. Protein: CASSLAAGNQPQHF.

The chain is built from TRBV5-1 and TRBJ1-3; D is ambiguous. This CDR3 spans 15 amino acids. V gave up 7 bases and J gave up 0 bases, with 14 bases separating them. Germline V lookup: CDR1 SGHRS, CDR2 YFSETQ. CDR3 nucleotides: TGCGCCAGCCGACCTGCCGGGAGCTCTGGAAACACCATATATTTT. Its protein is CASRPAGSSGNTIYF.

Only a few counts were recorded for this clone. The chain links TRBV4-1 to TRBJ2-7, with D possibly matching TRBD1 (5 bases). This CDR3 contains 15 residues. V lost 0 bases to trimming and J lost 2 bases, with 11 bases between them. Germline CDR1 and CDR2: MGHRA and YSYEKL. The CDR3 spells CASSQDQGGTYEQYF. The CDR3, as DNA: TGCGCCAGCAGCCAAGATCAGGGCGGAACCTACGAGCAGTACTTC.

The V call is TRBV5-1, the J call TRBJ2-1, with TRBD2 as a possible D gene (5 bases). Trimming left V 4 bases short and J 8 bases short, with 13 bases between. Germline values: CDR1 SGHRS, CDR2 YFSETQ. The length of the CDR3 is 13 residues. The CDR3 is CASSLLRGHEQFF. The CDR3 DNA is TGCGCCAGCAGCCTACTTCGAGGGCATGAGCAGTTCTTC.

This clone has just a few counts. V usage is TRBV4-1 and J usage is TRBJ1-6, with no clear D. The CDR3 extends over 16 amino acids. Germline CDR1 MGHRA, CDR2 YSYEKL. V shed 1 base and J shed 8 bases, with 15 bases lying between them. The CDR3 spells CASSQVRGKRYSPLHF. DNA for the CDR3: TGCGCCAGCAGCCAAGTACGTGGGAAGCGGTATTCACCCCTCCACTTT.

The V and J genes are TRBV4-1 and TRBJ1-2, with 7 bases fitting TRBD1. CDR3 length: 16 amino acids. J lost 1 base, V lost 6 bases, and 11 bases had no gene match. Germline V gene sequence: CDR1 MGHRA, CDR2 YSYEKL. Here the CDR3 DNA reads TGCGCCAGCAGGCCCGCGGGGGGACAGTTTAACTATGGCTACACCTTC. Translated: CASRPAGGQFNYGYTF.

The chain recombines TRBV5-1 with TRBJ2-1; 13 bases agree with TRBD2. V was clipped by 1 base and J by 7 bases; unmatched bases: 2. CDR1 is SGHRS and CDR2 is YFSETQ in the germline V gene. This CDR3 has 15 amino acids. CDR3 bases: TGCGCCAGCAGCTTGTCGACTAGCGGGAGGAATGAGCAGTTCTTC. Protein sequence: CASSLSTSGRNEQFF.

This chain uses TRBV27 with TRBJ1-1, with 9 positions matching TRBD1. The CDR3 contains 13 residues. V shed 5 bases, J shed 6 bases, and the junction held 4 bases outside the gene matches. Germline CDR1 MNHEY, CDR2 SMNVEV (reference sequence). CDR3 bases: TGTGCCAGCAGTATACAGGGGGCCGCTGAAGCTTTCTTT. Amino acid sequence: CASSIQGAAEAFF.

The chain joins TRBV7-3 to TRBJ1-5, with D perhaps TRBD1 (5 bases). The CDR3 runs to 13 residues. Per germline, CDR1 SGHTA and CDR2 FQGTGA. The V gene lost 5 bases and the J gene lost 5 bases, with 10 bases spanning the gap. In DNA, the CDR3 is TGTGCCAGCAGCATATCGGGGGATCAGCCCCAGCATTTT. It yields the protein CASSISGDQPQHF. The variable domain in full, with the rest retrieved from reference TRBV7-3 and TRBJ1-5, is GAGVSQTPSNKVTEKGKYVELRCDPISGHTALYWYRQSLGQGPEFLIYFQGTGAADDSGLPNDRFFAVRPEGSVSTLKIQRTERGDSAVYLCASSISGDQPQHFGDGTRLSIL.

The chain combines TRBV19 with TRBJ1-3; 7 bases line up with TRBD1. This CDR3 comprises 14 residues. Germline assignment: CDR1 LNHDA and CDR2 SQIVND (reference sequence). J gave up 6 bases and V 4 bases, and 6 bases lay outside the gene matches. The CDR3 region is CASSTTGSSNTIYF. The CDR3 nucleotides are TGTGCCAGTAGTACGACAGGGTCCTCAAACACCATATATTTT. The full variable domain, completed using reference TRBV19 and TRBJ1-3, is DGGITQSPKYLFRKEGQNVTLSCEQNLNHDAMYWYRQDPGQGLRLIYYSQIVNDFQKGDIAEGYSVSREKKESFPLTVTSAQKNPTAFYLCASSTTGSSNTIYFGEGSWLTVV.

This clone was counted a few times. The chain joins TRBV4-1 to TRBJ1-1; possibly TRBD1 for D (5 bases). Deletions cut 0 bases from V and 0 bases from J, with 11 bases between. CDR1 is MGHRA, CDR2 YSYEKL, per germline. CDR3 size: 16 residues. Here the CDR3 reads CASSQDSVRVNTEAFF. CDR3 DNA sequence: TGCGCCAGCAGCCAAGACTCGGTCAGGGTGAACACTGAAGCTTTCTTT.

The J gene is TRBJ1-1, the V gene TRBV7-9; 8 nucleotides agree with TRBD1. Germline V lookup: CDR1 SEHNR, CDR2 FQNEAQ (reference sequence). The CDR3 is 15 residues long. The ends lost 1 base at V and 6 bases at J; junction bases unmatched: 7. CDR3 sequence (DNA): TGTGCCAGCAGCTTAGTGACAGGGGCTAAGGCTGAAGCTTTCTTT. Protein sequence: CASSLVTGAKAEAFF.